This is a list of T cell receptor beta chains from one sample in a study of PD-L1 blockade in urothelial cancer. Clones were read by immunoSEQ multiplex PCR, and TCRdb kept only the in-frame ones, dropping some. This table has tens of thousands of clones, about 83% appearing once. Sequencing used PBMCs, obtained around atezolizumab (anti-PD-L1) treatment. Receptors originate from a man aged 60-69 years with urothelial cancer. CDR3s include the opening cysteine and the closing phenylalanine or tryptophan. A D gene is named only where the DNA matches it firmly. Only some rows state a clone size, as once, few, many or a class for expanded clones.

TRBJ2-1,-,TRBD2,TRBV19,CASSTGGGASEQFF,TGTGCCAGTAGTACGGGCGGGGGGGCTAGTGAGCAGTTCTTC
TRBJ2-5,-,-,TRBV19,CASSNRDSLGETQYF,TGTGCCAGTAGTAACCGGGACTCCCTGGGGGAGACCCAGTACTTC
TRBJ1-3,few,-,TRBV5-1,CASSLDGDSGNTIYF,TGCGCCAGCAGCCTAGACGGAGACTCTGGAAACACCATATATTTT
TRBJ2-7,-,TRBD2,TRBV18,CASSPNSLAGETFSYEQYF,TGTGCCAGCTCTCCTAACAGCCTAGCGGGTGAAACCTTCTCCTACGAGCAGTACTTC
TRBJ2-5,few,TRBD1,TRBV5-1,CASTRDRGETQYF,TGCGCCAGCACCCGGGACAGAGGCGAGACCCAGTACTTC
TRBJ1-3,-,-,TRBV9,CASSVGGLSGNTIYF,TGTGCCAGCAGCGTAGGGGGGCTCTCTGGAAACACCATATATTTT
TRBJ2-2,-,-,TRBV10-3,CAISRKAPGELFF,TGTGCCATCAGTCGAAAAGCTCCCGGGGAGCTGTTTTTT
TRBJ2-3,-,-,TRBV5-1,CASSLEGASTDTQYF,TGCGCCAGCAGCTTGGAAGGGGCTAGCACAGATACGCAGTATTTT
TRBJ2-4,-,-,TRBV4-1,CASSKSGDAAKNIQYF,TGCGCCAGCAGCAAATCAGGGGACGCGGCCAAAAACATTCAGTACTTC
TRBJ1-2,-,TRBD1,TRBV28,CASQGEVYGYTF,TGTGCCAGCCAGGGGGAAGTCTATGGCTACACCTTC
TRBJ1-4,-,-,TRBV5-1,CASSFTGFVANEKLFF,TGCGCCAGCAGTTTTACAGGGTTTGTAGCTAATGAAAAACTGTTTTTT
TRBJ1-2,-,TRBD1,TRBV18,CASSRGQDSDGYTF,TGTGCCAGCTCACGAGGACAGGACAGCGATGGCTACACCTTC
TRBJ2-5,-,-,TRBV10-3,CAISRGSDQETQYF,TGTGCCATCAGTCGGGGGTCAGACCAAGAGACCCAGTACTTC
TRBJ1-6,few,-,TRBV6-1,CASSEGRDTLNSPLHF,TGTGCCAGCAGTGAAGGACGGGACACCTTAAATTCACCCCTCCACTTT
TRBJ2-2,-,TRBD2,TRBV7-8,CASILGTSGRFRGGTGELFF,TGTGCCAGCATCCTGGGGACTAGCGGGAGATTTCGGGGCGGCACCGGGGAGCTGTTTTTT
TRBJ2-5,-,-,TRBV27,CASSFEETQYF,TGTGCCAGCAGTTTCGAAGAGACCCAGTACTTC
TRBJ2-7,few,-,TRBV18,CASSPPSPSGEQYF,TGTGCCAGCTCACCACCTAGCCCCTCGGGGGAGCAGTACTTC
TRBJ1-5,few,TRBD1,TRBV28,CASSLPGQSQPQHF,TGTGCCAGCAGTTTACCGGGACAGTCCCAGCCCCAGCATTTT
TRBJ2-4,-,-,TRBV13,CASSLAGDIQYF,TGTGCCAGCAGCTTAGCAGGGGACATTCAGTACTTC
TRBJ1-2,-,TRBD1,TRBV6-5,CASSFWDRRRYTF,TGTGCCAGCAGTTTCTGGGACAGGAGGCGCTACACCTTC
TRBJ1-2,once,-,TRBV13,CASSSSGVWGGPNYGYTF,TGTGCCAGCAGCAGTAGTGGGGTCTGGGGAGGGCCTAACTATGGCTACACCTTC
TRBJ2-1,-,TRBD2,TRBV5-1,CASSLSLRGGNNEQFF,TGCGCCAGCAGCTTGAGTTTGCGGGGGGGGAACAATGAGCAGTTCTTC
TRBJ2-3,-,-,TRBV7-2,CASSSREGGDTDTQYF,TGTGCCAGCAGCTCCCGGGAAGGGGGAGACACAGATACGCAGTATTTT
TRBJ1-3,-,TRBD1,TRBV7-2,CASSLAPAGQGYTIYF,TGTGCCAGCAGCTTAGCGCCAGCGGGACAGGGTTACACCATATATTTT
TRBJ1-5,-,-,TRBV10-1,CASSEHSNQPQHF,TGCGCCAGCAGTGAGCATAGCAATCAGCCCCAGCATTTT
TRBJ2-7,-,-,TRBV7-9,CASSYGAFYEQYF,TGTGCCAGCAGCTATGGGGCCTTCTACGAGCAGTACTTC
TRBJ2-3,-,TRBD2,TRBV19,CASIPGGTSGYDTQYF,TGTGCCAGTATCCCGGGGGGGACTAGCGGGTACGATACGCAGTATTTT
TRBJ2-1,-,TRBD2,TRBV2,CASSRPSGSINEQFF,TGTGCCAGCAGCCGACCTAGCGGGAGCATAAATGAGCAGTTCTTC
TRBJ2-1,-,TRBD2,TRBV7-9,CASSSIRTSGRYNEQFF,TGTGCCAGCAGCTCGATCAGGACTAGCGGGAGATACAATGAGCAGTTCTTC
TRBJ2-7,few,-,TRBV14,CASSFAYEQYF,TGTGCCAGCAGCTTCGCCTACGAGCAGTACTTC
TRBJ2-2,-,TRBD2,TRBV14,CASSRPGLVNTGELFF,TGTGCCAGCAGCCGCCCGGGACTAGTAAACACCGGGGAGCTGTTTTTT
TRBJ1-4,-,-,TRBV2,CASNRENEKLFF,TGTGCCAGCAACAGGGAGAATGAAAAACTGTTTTTT
TRBJ2-1,once,-,TRBV2,CASSERQGYNEQFF,TGTGCCAGCAGTGAACGGCAGGGGTACAATGAGCAGTTCTTC
TRBJ2-5,-,-,TRBV5-3,CARSLRTEQETQYF,TGTGCCAGAAGCCTACGGACAGAGCAAGAGACCCAGTACTTC
TRBJ2-1,-,TRBD2,TRBV19,CASSSHLKAGDNEQFF,TGTGCCAGTAGTTCCCACTTGAAGGCGGGGGACAATGAGCAGTTCTTC
TRBJ1-1,-,-,TRBV5-4,CASSPPPGVNTEAFF,TGTGCCAGCAGCCCTCCTCCGGGAGTGAACACTGAAGCTTTCTTT
TRBJ2-3,-,TRBD2,TRBV9,CASSGGLAGGDTDTQYF,TGTGCCAGCAGCGGGGGACTAGCGGGGGGGGACACAGATACGCAGTATTTT
TRBJ1-1,-,-,TRBV18,CASSPPGAGNTEAFF,TGTGCCAGCTCACCTCCAGGGGCTGGGAACACTGAAGCTTTCTTT
TRBJ1-3,-,-,TRBV18,CASSPRQNSGNTIYF,TGTGCCAGCTCACCACGGCAGAACTCTGGAAACACCATATATTTT
TRBJ1-3,-,-,TRBV4-1,CASSSAGDAISSGNTIYF,TGCGCCAGCAGCTCGGCGGGGGACGCAATTTCCTCTGGAAACACCATATATTTT
TRBJ2-3,-,TRBD2,TRBV5-1,CASSLLAGGRTDTQYF,TGCGCCAGCAGCTTACTAGCGGGGGGACGCACAGATACGCAGTATTTT
TRBJ1-1,-,-,TRBV19,CASSIGGLNTEAFF,TGTGCCAGTAGTATAGGTGGCCTGAACACTGAAGCTTTCTTT
TRBJ1-1,-,-,TRBV6-5,CASSYYTAANTEAFF,TGTGCCAGCAGTTACTACACCGCGGCGAACACTGAAGCTTTCTTT
TRBJ2-1,-,-,TRBV10-3,CAPRGGASSYNEQFF,TGTGCCCCCCGGGGCGGGGCTAGCTCCTACAATGAGCAGTTCTTC
TRBJ2-3,-,-,TRBV6-5,CASRGVPDTQYF,TGTGCCAGCAGGGGAGTGCCAGATACGCAGTATTTT
TRBJ2-2,few,-,TRBV10-1,CASSSPNTGELFF,TGCGCCAGCAGTTCTCCGAACACCGGGGAGCTGTTTTTT
TRBJ2-7,once,TRBD1,TRBV5-1,CASSLAGTGSYEQYF,TGCGCCAGCAGCTTGGCAGGGACAGGCTCCTACGAGCAGTACTTC
TRBJ1-1,once,TRBD1,TRBV6-5,CASSRTGYTEAFF,TGTGCCAGCAGTCGGACAGGTTACACTGAAGCTTTCTTT
TRBJ2-5,few,TRBD1,TRBV7-8,CASSLGTGGKETQYF,TGTGCCAGCAGCTTAGGGACAGGGGGTAAAGAGACCCAGTACTTC
TRBJ1-2,few,-,TRBV14,CASSQGGLPGGYTF,TGTGCCAGCAGCCAAGGTGGATTGCCGGGGGGCTACACCTTC